This T cell receptor beta chain appears in the sequencing data of a study of technical replicates of blood from a handful of donors. TCRdb's copy holds only in-frame clones and misses some; the assay was immunoSEQ multiplex PCR. The table lists about 70,000 clones, approximately 97% of them singletons. The CDR3 runs to 13 residues. The germline gives CDR1 SNHLY, CDR2 FYNNEI. Deletions cut 7 bases from V and 3 bases from J, with 7 bases between. The sequenced sample consisted of T cells isolated from PBMCs. The V and J genes are TRBV2 and TRBJ1-6; D not certain. The TCR was taken from a human donor in good health. CDR3 nucleotides: TGTGCCAGCAAAACCAGCTATAATTCACCCCTCCACTTT. It specifies CASKTSYNSPLHF.